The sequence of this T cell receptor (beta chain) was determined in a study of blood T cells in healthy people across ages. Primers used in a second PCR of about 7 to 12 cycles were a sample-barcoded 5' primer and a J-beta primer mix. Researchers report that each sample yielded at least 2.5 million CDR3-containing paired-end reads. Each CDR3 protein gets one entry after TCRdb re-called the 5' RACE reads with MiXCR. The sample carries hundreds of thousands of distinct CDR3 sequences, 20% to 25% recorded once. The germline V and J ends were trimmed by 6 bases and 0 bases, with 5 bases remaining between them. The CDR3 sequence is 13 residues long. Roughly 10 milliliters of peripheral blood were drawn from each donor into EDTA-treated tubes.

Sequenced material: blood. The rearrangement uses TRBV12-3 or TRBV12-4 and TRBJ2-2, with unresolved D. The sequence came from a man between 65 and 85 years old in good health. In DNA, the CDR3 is TGTGCCAGCAGCAACTCGAACACCGGGGAGCTGTTTTTT. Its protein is CASSNSNTGELFF.